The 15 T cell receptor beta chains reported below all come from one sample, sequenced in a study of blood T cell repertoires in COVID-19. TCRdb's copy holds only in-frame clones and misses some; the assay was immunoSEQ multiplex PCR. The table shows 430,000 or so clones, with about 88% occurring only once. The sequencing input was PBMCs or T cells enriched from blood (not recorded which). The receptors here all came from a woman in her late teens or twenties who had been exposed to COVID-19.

The CDR3 region is CAISSSGGGNEQFF. The DNA for the CDR3 is TGTGCCATCTCGTCTAGCGGGGGCGGGAATGAGCAGTTCTTC. The chain has TRBV28 and TRBJ2-1, with 10 bases that match TRBD2. Germline values: CDR1 MDHEN, CDR2 SYDVKM. V dropped 10 bases and J dropped 7; count of bases not matched to a gene: 10. The length of the CDR3 is 14 residues.

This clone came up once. As DNA, the CDR3 is TGCGCCAGCATATTGGGACAGGGATACGAGCAGTACTTC. It is translated as CASILGQGYEQYF. The V and J genes are TRBV10-2 and TRBJ2-7, with 9 positions matching TRBD1. Germline CDR1 is WSHSY and CDR2 is SAAADI. Losses at the gene ends were 7 bases for V and 4 bases for J; bases not matched to a gene: 5. CDR3 length: 13 residues.

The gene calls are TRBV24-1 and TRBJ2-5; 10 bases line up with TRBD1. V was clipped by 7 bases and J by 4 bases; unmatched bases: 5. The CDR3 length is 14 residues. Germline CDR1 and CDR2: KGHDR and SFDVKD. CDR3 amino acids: CATSGTGALETQYF. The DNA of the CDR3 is TGTGCCACCAGCGGGACAGGGGCGTTAGAGACCCAGTACTTC.

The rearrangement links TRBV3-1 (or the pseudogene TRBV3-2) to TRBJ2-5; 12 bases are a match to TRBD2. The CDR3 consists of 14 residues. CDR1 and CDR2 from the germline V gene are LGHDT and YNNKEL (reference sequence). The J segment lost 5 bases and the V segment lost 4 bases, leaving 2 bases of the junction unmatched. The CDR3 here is CASSLGTSGETQYF. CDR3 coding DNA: TGTGCCAGCAGCCTAGGGACTAGCGGGGAGACCCAGTACTTC.

CDR3 protein: CATSRAGGHGNTEAFF. In nucleotides, the CDR3 is TGTGCCACCAGCAGAGCCGGAGGGCATGGGAACACTGAAGCTTTCTTT. The gene calls are TRBV15 and TRBJ1-1; the D is unclear. Germline V gene sequence: CDR1 LNHNV, CDR2 YYDKDF (reference sequence). The CDR3 contains 16 residues. Trimming stripped 1 base from V and 1 base from J, with 13 bases between.

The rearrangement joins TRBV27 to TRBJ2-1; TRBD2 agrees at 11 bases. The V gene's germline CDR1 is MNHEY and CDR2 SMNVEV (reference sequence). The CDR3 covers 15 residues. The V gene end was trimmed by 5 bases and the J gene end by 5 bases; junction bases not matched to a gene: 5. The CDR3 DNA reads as TGTGCCAGCAGTCTTGGGACTAGCGGTAACAATGAGCAGTTCTTC. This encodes CASSLGTSGNNEQFF.

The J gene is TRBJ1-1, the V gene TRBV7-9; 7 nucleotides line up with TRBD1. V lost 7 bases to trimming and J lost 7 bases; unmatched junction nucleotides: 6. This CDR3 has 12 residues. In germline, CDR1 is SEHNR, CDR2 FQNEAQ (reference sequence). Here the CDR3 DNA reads TGTGCCAGCAACGACCAGGGGGATGAAGCTTTCTTT. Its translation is CASNDQGDEAFF.

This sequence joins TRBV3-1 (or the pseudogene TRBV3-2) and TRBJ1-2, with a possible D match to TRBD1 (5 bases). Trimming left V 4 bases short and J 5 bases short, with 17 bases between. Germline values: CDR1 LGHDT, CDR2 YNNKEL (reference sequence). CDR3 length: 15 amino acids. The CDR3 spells CASSRGFGGGYGYTF. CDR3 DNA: TGTGCCAGCAGCCGGGGGTTCGGGGGAGGGTATGGCTACACCTTC.

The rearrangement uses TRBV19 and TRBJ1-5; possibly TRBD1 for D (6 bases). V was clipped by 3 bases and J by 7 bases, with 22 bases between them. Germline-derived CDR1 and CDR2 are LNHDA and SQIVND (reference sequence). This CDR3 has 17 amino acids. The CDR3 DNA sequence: TGTGCCAGTAGTATGGGATGGGAGGGGCAGGGGATACAGCCCCAGCATTTT. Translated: CASSMGWEGQGIQPQHF.

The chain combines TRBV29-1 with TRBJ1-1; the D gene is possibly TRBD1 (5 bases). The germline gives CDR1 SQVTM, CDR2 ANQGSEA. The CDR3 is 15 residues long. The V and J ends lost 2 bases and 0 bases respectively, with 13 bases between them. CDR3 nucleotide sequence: TGCAGCGTTGAAACGGCAGGGCGTATGAACACTGAAGCTTTCTTT. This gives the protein CSVETAGRMNTEAFF. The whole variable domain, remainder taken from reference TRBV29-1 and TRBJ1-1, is SAVISQKPSRDICQRGTSLTIQCQVDSQVTMMFWYRQQPGQSLTLIATANQGSEATYESGFVIDKFPISRPNLTFSTLTVSNMSPEDSSIYLCSVETAGRMNTEAFFGQGTRLTVV.

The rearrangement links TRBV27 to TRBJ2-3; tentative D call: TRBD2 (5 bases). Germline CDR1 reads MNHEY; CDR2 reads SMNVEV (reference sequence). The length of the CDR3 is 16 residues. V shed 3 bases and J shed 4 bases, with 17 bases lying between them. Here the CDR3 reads CASSFRLSSVSDTQYF. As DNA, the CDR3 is TGTGCCAGCAGTTTTCGACTATCGTCGGTCTCAGATACGCAGTATTTT.

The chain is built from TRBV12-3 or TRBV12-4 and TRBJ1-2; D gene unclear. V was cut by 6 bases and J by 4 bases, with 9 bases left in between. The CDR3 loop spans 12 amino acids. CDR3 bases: TGTGCCAGCAGGTATAACAGCTATGGCTACACCTTC. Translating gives CASRYNSYGYTF.

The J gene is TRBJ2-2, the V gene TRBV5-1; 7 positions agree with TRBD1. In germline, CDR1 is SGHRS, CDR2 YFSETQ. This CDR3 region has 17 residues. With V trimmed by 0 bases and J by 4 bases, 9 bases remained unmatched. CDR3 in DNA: TGCGCCAGCAGCTTGGAGCCCCCGGGACAGCTCACCGGGGAGCTGTTTTTT. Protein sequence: CASSLEPPGQLTGELFF.

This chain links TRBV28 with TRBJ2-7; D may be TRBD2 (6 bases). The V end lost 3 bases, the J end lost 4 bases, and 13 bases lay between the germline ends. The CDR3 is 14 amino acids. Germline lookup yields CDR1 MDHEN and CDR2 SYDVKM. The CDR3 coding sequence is TGTGCCAGCAGTTTTGGGACTGGACCTTACGAGCAGTACTTC. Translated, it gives CASSFGTGPYEQYF.

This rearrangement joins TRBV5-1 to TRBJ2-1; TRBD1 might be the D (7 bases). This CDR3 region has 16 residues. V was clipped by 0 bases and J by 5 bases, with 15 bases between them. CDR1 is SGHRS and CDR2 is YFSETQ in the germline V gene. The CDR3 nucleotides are TGCGCCAGCAGCTTGGACGCGGGACAGCTTAACAATGAGCAGTTCTTC. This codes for CASSLDAGQLNNEQFF.